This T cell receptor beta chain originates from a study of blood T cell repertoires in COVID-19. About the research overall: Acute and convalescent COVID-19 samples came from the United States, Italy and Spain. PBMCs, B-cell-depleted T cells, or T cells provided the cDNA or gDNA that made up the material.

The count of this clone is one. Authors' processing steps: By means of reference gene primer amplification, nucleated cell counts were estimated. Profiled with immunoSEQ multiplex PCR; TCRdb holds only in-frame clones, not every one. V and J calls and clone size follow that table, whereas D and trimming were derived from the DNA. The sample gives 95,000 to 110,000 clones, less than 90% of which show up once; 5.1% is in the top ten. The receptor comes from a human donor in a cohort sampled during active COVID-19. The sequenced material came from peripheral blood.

The CDR3 loop reads CASSASSGQGGEKLFF. In nucleotides, the CDR3 is TGTGCCAGCAGTGCCTCCTCGGGACAGGGAGGTGAAAAACTGTTTTTT. V and J are TRBV9 and TRBJ1-4; 9 bases are shared with TRBD1. This CDR3 comprises 16 residues. The germline V gene encodes CDR1 SGDLS and CDR2 YYNGEE. Trimming removed 5 bases from V and 7 bases from J; junction bases left unmatched: 12.